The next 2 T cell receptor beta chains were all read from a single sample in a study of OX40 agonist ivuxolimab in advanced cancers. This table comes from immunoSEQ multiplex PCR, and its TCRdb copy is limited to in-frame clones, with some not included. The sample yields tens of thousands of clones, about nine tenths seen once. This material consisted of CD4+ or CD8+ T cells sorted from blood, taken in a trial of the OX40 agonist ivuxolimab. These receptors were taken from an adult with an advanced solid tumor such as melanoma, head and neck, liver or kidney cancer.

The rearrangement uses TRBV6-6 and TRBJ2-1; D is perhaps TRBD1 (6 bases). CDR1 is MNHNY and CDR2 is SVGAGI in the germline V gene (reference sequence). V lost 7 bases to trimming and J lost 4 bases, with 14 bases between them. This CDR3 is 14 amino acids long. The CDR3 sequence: CASIPGTLYNEQFF. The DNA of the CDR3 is TGTGCCAGCATTCCCGGGACACTGTACAATGAGCAGTTCTTC.

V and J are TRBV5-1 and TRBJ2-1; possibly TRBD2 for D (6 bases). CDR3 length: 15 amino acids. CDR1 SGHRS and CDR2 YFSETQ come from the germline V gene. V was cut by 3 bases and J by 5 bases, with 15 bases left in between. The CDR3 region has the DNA TGCGCCAGCAGCTCCCTCCCCAGGGAGGACAATGAGCAGTTCTTC. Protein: CASSSLPREDNEQFF.